Below, 6 T cell receptor beta chains from the same sample are listed, as sequenced in a study of beta chain features in type 1 diabetes. General observations from the study: TCRB CDR3 length was moderately but significantly reduced in all four CD4+ subsets of Type 1 diabetes patients.

These receptors' targets are unknown. Every isolated RNA sample was fully reverse transcribed, so sequencing captured expressed TCRB transcripts. Profiled with immunoSEQ multiplex PCR; TCRdb holds only in-frame clones, not every one. The table lists about 650,000 clones, around 12% of them singletons, with around 0.12% in the top ten. What was sequenced was naive CD4+ T cells from blood. Receptor source: a man aged 30-40 years with type 1 diabetes.

This sequence joins TRBV6-1 and TRBJ1-2, with D perhaps TRBD1 (5 bases). Trimming removed 0 bases at V and 5 bases at J, with 16 bases between. The CDR3 has 16 residues. The germline V gene encodes CDR1 MNHNS and CDR2 SASEGT. The CDR3, as DNA: TGTGCCAGCAGTGAAGCGCGGTCAGGGAGGGGTTATGGCTACACCTTC. It codes for CASSEARSGRGYGYTF.

The chain couples TRBV18 to TRBJ2-1, with TRBD1 as a possible D gene (6 bases). Germline CDR1 KGHSH, CDR2 LQKENI. V was pared by 4 bases and J by 3 bases, with 16 bases between. The CDR3 is 16 residues long. The CDR3 sequence: CASSLTPGQNYNEQFF. The CDR3 nucleotides read TGTGCCAGCTCACTCACCCCCGGACAGAACTACAATGAGCAGTTCTTC.

The chain recombines TRBV7-9 with TRBJ1-4, with a possible D match to TRBD1 (5 bases). The CDR3 is 14 amino acids. Germline V gene sequence: CDR1 SEHNR, CDR2 FQNEAQ (reference sequence). The V and J ends lost 4 bases and 7 bases respectively, with 13 bases between them. The DNA for the CDR3 is TGTGCCAGCAGCTCCCCGGGGGATAGTGAAAAACTGTTTTTT. Its protein product is CASSSPGDSEKLFF.

This clone was seen a handful of times. The chain combines TRBV27 with TRBJ2-2; D is undetermined. CDR3 length equals 14 residues. Germline CDR1 MNHEY, CDR2 SMNVEV (reference sequence). V was trimmed by 1 base and J by 5 bases, leaving 8 bases between them. CDR3 loop: CASSLFLETGELFF. The DNA for the CDR3 is TGTGCCAGCAGTTTATTCCTTGAAACCGGGGAGCTGTTTTTT.

The genes are TRBV18 and TRBJ2-1; the D gene is possibly TRBD1 (5 bases). V gave up 0 bases and J gave up 3 bases, with 12 bases separating them. Germline CDR1 KGHSH, CDR2 LQKENI. The CDR3 covers 16 residues. Here the CDR3 DNA reads TGTGCCAGCTCACCACCTTCCAGGACAAGCTACAATGAGCAGTTCTTC. This sequence encodes CASSPPSRTSYNEQFF.

V is TRBV7-3 and J is TRBJ1-1; no definite D call. CDR3 length equals 14 residues. Germline assignment: CDR1 SGHTA and CDR2 FQGTGA. The V end was cut by 5 bases, the J end by 5 bases, with 15 bases between. CDR3 DNA: TGTGCCAGCAGCCCGGGGTCCGGTGGAACTGAAGCTTTCTTT. The encoded protein is CASSPGSGGTEAFF.